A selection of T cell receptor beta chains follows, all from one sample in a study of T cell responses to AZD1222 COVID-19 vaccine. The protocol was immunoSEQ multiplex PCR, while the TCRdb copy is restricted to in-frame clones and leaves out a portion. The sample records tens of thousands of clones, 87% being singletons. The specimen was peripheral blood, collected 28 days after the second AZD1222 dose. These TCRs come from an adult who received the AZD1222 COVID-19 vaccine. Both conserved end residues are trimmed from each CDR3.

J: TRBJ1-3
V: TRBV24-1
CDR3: ATSDFFRVNTIY

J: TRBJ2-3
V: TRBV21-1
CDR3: ASSKVGTTSTDTQY

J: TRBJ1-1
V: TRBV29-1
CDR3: SAGQGAAYTEAF

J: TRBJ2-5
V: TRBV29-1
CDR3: SVPRAGVGETQY

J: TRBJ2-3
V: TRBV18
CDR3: ASSPRPDTQY

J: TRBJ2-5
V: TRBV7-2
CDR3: ASSLVARLGTQY

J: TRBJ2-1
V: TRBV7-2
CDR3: ASRTGSNYNEQF

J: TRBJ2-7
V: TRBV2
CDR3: ASTPFAGVYEQY

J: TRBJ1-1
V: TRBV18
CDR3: ASSPLPGTEAF

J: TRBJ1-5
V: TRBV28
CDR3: AINSGSRPQH

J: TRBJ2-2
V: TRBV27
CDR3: ASSHLLAGTGELF

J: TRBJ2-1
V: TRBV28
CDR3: ASKQTSGGSVFRNEQF

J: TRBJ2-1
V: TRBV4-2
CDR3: ASSQEGGQGWNEQF

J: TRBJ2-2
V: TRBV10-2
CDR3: ASSVILANTGELF

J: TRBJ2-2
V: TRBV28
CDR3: ASRLLTLGNTGELF

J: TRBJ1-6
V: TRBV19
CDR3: ASQGGPNSPLH

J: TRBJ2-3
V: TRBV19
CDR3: ASSGAGGPPRSTDTQY

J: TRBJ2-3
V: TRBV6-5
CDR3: ATTGGRTDTQY

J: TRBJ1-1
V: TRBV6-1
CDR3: ASNRGRSNTEAF

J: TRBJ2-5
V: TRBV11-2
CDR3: ASSPRAGGPETQY

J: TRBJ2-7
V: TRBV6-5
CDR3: ASRLAQGYEQY

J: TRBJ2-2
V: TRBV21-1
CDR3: ASSKALKLAASANTGELF

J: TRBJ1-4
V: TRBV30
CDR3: AWSVGSREKLF

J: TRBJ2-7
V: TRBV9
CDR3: ASSVEQVTYEQY

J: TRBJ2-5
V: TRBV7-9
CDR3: ASTPRGGRAWETQY

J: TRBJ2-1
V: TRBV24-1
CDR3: ATGGPGRERDDEQF

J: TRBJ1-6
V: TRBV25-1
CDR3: ASSESPNSPLH

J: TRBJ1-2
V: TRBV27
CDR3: ASTPYGDRSGGYT

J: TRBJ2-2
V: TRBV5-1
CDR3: ASSLDGSNTGELF